Included here is one TCR beta chain sequence, with context. The data were taken from a study of cytomegalovirus exposure and HLA in healthy donors. CDR3 length: 16 amino acids. Trimming took 0 bases from V and 3 from J; bases not matched to a gene: 9. Germline V lookup: CDR1 SGHRS, CDR2 YFSETQ. PCR amplification relied on 60 Vbeta primers (plus 13 Jbeta primers). Assay used: immunoSEQ multiplex PCR; TCRdb lists only in-frame clones, some missing. The sample shows approximately 150,000 clones, approximately 71% of them seen only once. The sequence was obtained from a woman aged 18-30 years in good health and CMV-seropositive. The material sequenced was PBMCs. The genes are TRBV5-1 and TRBJ2-7; 7 positions match TRBD2. CDR3 in amino acids: CASSLGLGLSIYEQYF. The CDR3 DNA reads as TGCGCCAGCAGCTTGGGTTTGGGACTATCGATCTACGAGCAGTACTTC.